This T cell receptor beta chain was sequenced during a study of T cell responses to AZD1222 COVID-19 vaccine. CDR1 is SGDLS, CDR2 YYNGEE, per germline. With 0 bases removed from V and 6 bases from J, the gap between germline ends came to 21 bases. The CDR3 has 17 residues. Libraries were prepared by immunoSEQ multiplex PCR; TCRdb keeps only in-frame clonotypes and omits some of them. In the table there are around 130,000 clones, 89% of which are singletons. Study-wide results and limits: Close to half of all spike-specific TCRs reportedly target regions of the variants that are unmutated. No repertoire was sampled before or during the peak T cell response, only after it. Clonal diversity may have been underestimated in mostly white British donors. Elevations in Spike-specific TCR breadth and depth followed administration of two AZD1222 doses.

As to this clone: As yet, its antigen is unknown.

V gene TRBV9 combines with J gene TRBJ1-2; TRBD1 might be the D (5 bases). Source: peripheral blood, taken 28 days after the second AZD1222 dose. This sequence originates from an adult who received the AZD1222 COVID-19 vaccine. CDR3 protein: CASSVAPLGGIANGYTF. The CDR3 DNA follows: TGTGCCAGCAGCGTAGCCCCTCTTGGGGGAATCGCTAATGGCTACACCTTC.